This TCR beta chain was found in a study of CXCR3-negative and CXCR3-positive naive CD8 T cells (dated by TCRdb to 2018 to 2020). Context from the whole study: In total, 130 million to 150 million TRB reads were obtained, corresponding to roughly 1.5 +/- 0.3 million reads per library. TRBV-TRBJ cluster analysis included naive subsets from 5 donors and memory cells from 3 donors. Diversity and physicochemical repertoire analyses covered about a dozen donors pooled from two independent experiments. Study-wide conclusions, independent of this receptor: Compared with CXCR3-negative naive cells, CXCR3-positive naive cells had TRB CDR3s with higher hydrophobicity (lower Kidera factor 4), lower energy, and higher strength and volume indices. Both naive subsets had comparably high repertoire diversity, while memory CD8+ T cells had much lower repertoire diversity. Within the same donor, TRBV-TRBJ usage looked similar between naive CXCR3-negative and CXCR3-positive cells, but memory cells had distinct patterns. Because surface CD5, which is linked to self-reactivity in mice, was comparable between the naive subsets, TCR interaction strength was also inferred from TRB CDR3 physicochemical properties. Freshly isolated PBMCs were used for most assays because CXCR3 expression went down partially after cryopreservation.

From a lookup of the germline V gene, CDR1 and CDR2 are SGHDN and FVKESK. The CDR3 runs 11 residues from the cysteine to the phenylalanine. No DNA sequence was recorded. Sequencing relied on a NextSeq 550. The Human TCR Profiling Kit (MiLaboratory) was used to prepare UMI-labeled 5' RACE TRB cDNA libraries. The full amount of extracted RNA was used for cDNA synthesis, and the full amount of resulting cDNA was used for PCR amplification. Libraries were prepared in parallel with an identical number of PCR cycles. Per the authors' processing: With a minimum of two reads required per UMI, MIGEC and MiXCR pulled out about 50,000 +/- 10,000 unique UMI-labeled TRB cDNA molecules from each library. On average, each library contained approximately 40,000 +/- 10,000 functional in-frame TRB CDR3 nucleotide clonotypes without stop codons. After downsampling to 5000 UMI-labeled TRB molecules per sample, diversity metrics such as normalized Shannon-Wiener and Chao1 were calculated in VDJtools. Clonotype-size-weighted physicochemical properties of the central five CDR3 residues (interaction energy, strength, volume and Kidera factor 4) were computed in VDJtools. After TCRdb reprocessed the reads, each CDR3 protein sequence was kept as one row, without DNA. Clone size and V and J calls follow TCRdb, not the original study. The table of this sample itemizes over 70,000 distinct CDR3 sequences. The ten largest account for around 0.99% of the sample.

Each CD8+ T cell subset was flow-sorted in triplicate, with about 320,000 cells per subset placed directly into RLT lysis buffer. To keep memory contaminants out, a stringent definition of naive CD8+ T cells was applied: CD45RO-CCR7+CD27+CD95-. Peripheral blood mononuclear cells were isolated from buffy coats by standard density gradient centrifugation. Naive CXCR3-negative and CXCR3-positive CD8+ T cells were flow-sorted using a FACSAria III. Total RNA was extracted from sorted cells using an RNeasy Mini Kit. As for this clonotype: The target of this receptor is not known.

This TCR was sampled from a human donor in good health. Some clones in this sample may be carry-over from other donors' samples. This sequence uses TRBV14 and TRBJ1-1. The material sequenced was naive CXCR3- CD8+ T cells from blood. In light of the paper, this sample's cell subset or site label describes: CD45RO-CCR7+CD27+CD95- naive CD8+ T cells lacking CXCR3 (TNR3-). For the CDR3, the sequence is CASSLQREAFF.